This TCR beta chain is from a study of early T cells in non-severe SARS-CoV-2 infection. Looking at the study overall: Sequencing of bulk RNA from unsorted whole blood was done, without chain pairing.

Whole-study results and caveats: Missing private and CD4 specificities, VDJdb matching favored anti-spike CD8 responses.

Unique molecular identifiers tagged individual cDNA molecules. TCRdb analysed the 5' RACE reads with MiXCR anew, one entry per CDR3 protein. The data show 50,000 or so distinct CDR3 sequences, with around 14% seen just once and roughly a tenth held by the top ten. V shed 2 bases and J shed 10 bases, with 12 bases lying between them. CDR1 and CDR2 from the germline V gene are SGHTA and FQGNSA. This CDR3 is 13 amino acids long. The sample holds many counts of this clonotype. Its antigen is unidentified. The clonotype originates from an adult who was a healthcare worker with PCR-confirmed SARS-CoV-2 infection or an uninfected control (not recorded which). This chain joins TRBV7-2 and TRBJ2-1; possible D gene TRBD2, 5 bases. The sequencing input was whole blood. As DNA, the CDR3 is TGTGCCAGCAGCTTATCTAGCTATGGAGAGCAGTTCTTC. Amino acids: CASSLSSYGEQFF. Looking up the rest from reference TRBV7-2 and TRBJ2-1 gives the full variable domain: GAGVSQSPSNKVTEKGKDVELRCDPISGHTALYWYRQSLGQGLEFLIYFQGNSAPDKSGLPSDRFSAERTGGSVSTLTIQRTQQEDSAVYLCASSLSSYGEQFFGPGTRLTVL.